These 24 T cell receptor beta chains were all obtained from the same sample, sequenced in a study of blood T cell repertoires in COVID-19. Clones were sequenced by immunoSEQ multiplex PCR, and TCRdb holds only the in-frame ones, with some missing. The data contain 140,000 to 150,000 clones, roughly 80% of them singletons. The specimen sequenced was peripheral blood. These receptor sequences come from a woman aged 40 to 50 with active or convalescent COVID-19.

The sample holds one count of this clone. V is TRBV12-5 and J is TRBJ2-5; the D gene is possibly TRBD2 (5 bases). The CDR3 sequence is 15 residues long. V lost 1 base and J 5 bases, leaving 14 bases between the germline ends. Germline assignment: CDR1 LGHNT and CDR2 FRNRAP. CDR3: CASGLDRSGWETQYF. CDR3 nucleotides: TGTGCTAGTGGTTTGGATCGGAGCGGCTGGGAGACCCAGTACTTC.

This chain joins TRBV10-3 and TRBJ2-1; 11 bases match TRBD2. The CDR3 runs 16 residues. Germline loops: CDR1 ENHRY, CDR2 SYGVKD. Losses at the gene ends were 3 bases for V and 15 bases for J; bases not matched to a gene: 16. CDR3: CAISDWASGGREKRFF. DNA for the CDR3: TGTGCCATCAGTGATTGGGCTAGCGGGGGGCGGGAAAAGCGGTTCTTC.

The V call is TRBV5-8, the J call TRBJ2-5, with D perhaps TRBD2 (7 bases). Germline CDR1 is SGHTS and CDR2 is YDEGEE. V was shortened by 4 bases and J by 2 bases, with 18 bases between the two germline ends. The CDR3 is 16 residues long. The CDR3 nucleotides are TGTGCCAGCAGCCCGTGGGGGGGCGGTGAGCAAGAGACCCAGTACTTC. Amino acid sequence: CASSPWGGGEQETQYF.

In this sample, this clone turned up once. V and J are TRBV7-2 and TRBJ1-2, with D possibly being TRBD1 (5 bases). There are 14 residues in the CDR3. Germline V gene data show CDR1 as SGHTA and CDR2 as FQGNSA. V was shortened by 10 bases and J by 2 bases, with 17 bases between the two germline ends. The CDR3 region is CATTPRAGNYGYTF. Here the CDR3 DNA reads TGTGCCACTACCCCCCGGGCAGGGAACTATGGCTACACCTTC.

The V gene is TRBV5-8, the J gene TRBJ2-1, with 10 nucleotides matching TRBD2. J was trimmed by 4 bases and V by 2 bases; bases with no gene match: 3. The CDR3 has 15 residues. CDR1 is SGHTS, CDR2 YDEGEE, per germline. The CDR3 nucleotides read TGTGCCAGCAGCTTTGAGCGGGGGGGTTACAATGAGCAGTTCTTC. This sequence encodes CASSFERGGYNEQFF. Filled out from reference TRBV5-8 and TRBJ2-1, the complete variable domain reads EAGVTQSPTHLIKTRGQQATLRCSPISGHTSVYWYQQALGLGLQFLLWYDEGEERNRGNFPPRFSGRQFPNYSSELNVNALELEDSALYLCASSFERGGYNEQFFGPGTRLTVL.

The chain's CDR3 is CASSWEGSGANVLTF. CDR3 in DNA: TGTGCCAGCAGTTGGGAGGGGTCTGGGGCCAACGTCCTGACTTTC. The V and J genes are TRBV6-5 and TRBJ2-6; 7 bases fit TRBD2. V was clipped by 4 bases and J by 1 base; unmatched bases: 1. CDR3 size: 15 residues. Germline V gives CDR1 MNHEY, CDR2 SVGAGI.

V usage is TRBV18 and J usage is TRBJ1-2; TRBD1 agrees at 9 bases. The CDR3 extends over 13 amino acids. The germline CDR1 and CDR2 sequences are KGHSH and LQKENI. With 3 bases clipped from V and 8 bases from J, the junction kept 4 bases outside the gene matches. This CDR3 is CASSPGTGRGYTF. CDR3 nucleotides: TGTGCCAGCTCACCCGGGACAGGGCGCGGCTACACCTTC.

The chain uses TRBV5-6 and TRBJ1-5; D perhaps matches TRBD1 (5 bases). Trimming pared 4 bases from V and 2 bases from J, leaving 13 bases between. The CDR3 is made up of 15 amino acids. Germline V gene sequence: CDR1 SGHDT, CDR2 YYEEEE. CDR3 nucleotide sequence: TGTGCCAGCAGCCGACAGTCTAAGGGCAATCAGCCCCAGCATTTT. Translated: CASSRQSKGNQPQHF.

A note on this clone: This sample includes further DNA sequences coding for the same CDR3. The genes are TRBV11-3 and TRBJ2-1, with 7 bases that match TRBD1. Germline-derived CDR1 and CDR2 are SGHNT and YENEEA. V was pared by 4 bases and J by 0 bases, with 0 bases of the junction left unmatched. This CDR3 contains 14 residues. CDR3 nucleotides: TGTGCCAGCAGCTCAGGGGGCTCCTACAATGAGCAGTTCTTC. This sequence encodes CASSSGGSYNEQFF.

This clone has a handful of counts. The chain links TRBV4-3 to TRBJ1-6, with a weak D call TRBD1 (6 bases). This CDR3 has 14 amino acids. Trimming removed 5 bases from V and 7 bases from J, with 12 bases in between. Germline assignment: CDR1 LGHNA and CDR2 YSLEER. CDR3 nucleotide sequence: TGCGCCAGCAGCACAGGGCTGGGGAATTCACCCCTCCACTTT. This translates into CASSTGLGNSPLHF.

This sequence joins TRBV7-2 and TRBJ1-1, with 9 bases matching TRBD1. Trimming cost V 8 bases and J 5 bases; bases outside gene matches: 12. Germline V gene sequence: CDR1 SGHTA, CDR2 FQGNSA. CDR3 length: 15 residues. CDR3 DNA sequence: TGTGCCAGCGAGGGGACAGGGCCTTGGTTTACTGAAGCTTTCTTT. Protein product: CASEGTGPWFTEAFF.

This clone was seen a few times. This chain uses TRBV15 with TRBJ1-1, with a possible D match to TRBD1 (6 bases). Germline-derived CDR1 and CDR2 are LNHNV and YYDKDF (reference sequence). V was cut by 6 bases and J by 0 bases, with 20 bases left in between. The CDR3 extends over 17 amino acids. CDR3 nucleotide sequence: TGTGCCACCAGACCGACAGGTCTCAGCGACATGAACACTGAAGCTTTCTTT. It encodes CATRPTGLSDMNTEAFF.

The chain joins TRBV5-6 to TRBJ2-4; D is unclear. CDR3 length equals 16 residues. V dropped 2 bases and J dropped 0 bases, with 12 bases sitting between them. Germline-derived CDR1 and CDR2 are SGHDT and YYEEEE. In DNA form, the CDR3 reads TGTGCCAGCAGCTTTAGAGCAACTCTAGCCAAAAACATTCAGTACTTC. It translates to CASSFRATLAKNIQYF. The whole variable domain, remainder taken from reference TRBV5-6 and TRBJ2-4, is DAGVTQSPTHLIKTRGQQVTLRCSPKSGHDTVSWYQQALGQGPQFIFQYYEEEERQRGNFPDRFSGHQFPNYSSELNVNALLLGDSALYLCASSFRATLAKNIQYFGAGTRLSVL.

The V call is TRBV7-2, the J call TRBJ2-7; 7 nucleotides align to TRBD2. Germline CDR1 reads SGHTA; CDR2 reads FQGNSA. J was trimmed by 4 bases and V by 5 bases; bases with no gene match: 11. The CDR3 consists of 15 residues. In DNA, the CDR3 is TGTGCCAGCAGCCCAAGCGGGGAAGGGTTATACGAGCAGTACTTC. Its translation is CASSPSGEGLYEQYF.

This chain joins TRBV4-1 and TRBJ1-6; no firm D call. Trimming shortened V by 1 base and J by 14 bases, and 15 bases separated the two germline ends. CDR1 and CDR2 from the germline V gene are MGHRA and YSYEKL. The CDR3 covers 14 residues. CDR3 nucleotide sequence: TGCGCCAGCAGCCAAGTGCCCGGGAACGGTGCCCTCCACTTT. Its translation: CASSQVPGNGALHF.

This chain uses TRBV30 with TRBJ1-4, with 9 bases that match TRBD1. V dropped 3 bases and J dropped 8; count of bases not matched to a gene: 7. CDR1 and CDR2 from the germline V gene are GTSNPN and SVGIG (reference sequence). CDR3 length equals 14 residues. The CDR3 region is CAWSLGTGNEKLFF. For the CDR3, the DNA is TGTGCCTGGAGCCTGGGGACAGGGAACGAAAAACTGTTTTTT.

This chain joins TRBV7-9 and TRBJ1-6; TRBD1 aligns across 10 bases. Germline V gene data show CDR1 as SEHNR and CDR2 as FQNEAQ (reference sequence). The CDR3 runs 18 residues. V shed 5 bases and J 8 bases; nucleotides not matched to a gene: 15. The CDR3 region has the DNA TGTGCCAGCAGCCCCCGCGAAGTGGACAGGGGGTCAGATTCACCCCTCCACTTT. Its protein is CASSPREVDRGSDSPLHF.

This sequence joins TRBV5-1 and TRBJ1-6; D is possibly TRBD1 (6 bases). The V end lost 1 base, the J end lost 7 bases, and 18 bases lay between the germline ends. The CDR3 consists of 17 residues. Looked up from germline, CDR1 is SGHRS and CDR2 is YFSETQ. The DNA of the CDR3 is TGCGCCAGCAGCTTGTCGTCAGGGGCTTTCATGAATTCACCCCTCCACTTT. It is translated as CASSLSSGAFMNSPLHF.

This chain connects TRBV19 to TRBJ1-2; D ambiguous. V gave up 7 bases and J gave up 7 bases, with 13 bases separating them. Germline V gene data show CDR1 as LNHDA and CDR2 as SQIVND (reference sequence). This CDR3 has 12 amino acids. Here the CDR3 reads CASTSAGSGYTF. The CDR3 DNA sequence: TGTGCCAGTACTTCAGCGGGGTCTGGCTACACCTTC.

This chain uses TRBV11-2 with TRBJ1-4, with a tentative D call TRBD1 (5 bases). Per the germline V gene, CDR1 is SGHAT and CDR2 is FQNNGV. The CDR3 spans 14 residues. V was cut by 4 bases and J by 6 bases, with 12 bases left in between. The CDR3 spells CASSSRSRDEKLFF. For the CDR3, the DNA is TGTGCCAGCAGCTCGCGTTCCAGGGATGAAAAACTGTTTTTT.

CDR3 nucleotide sequence: TGCGCCAGCAGTCAGACAGGGGGTGAAAAACTGTTTTTT. This gives the protein CASSQTGGEKLFF. J is TRBJ1-4 and V is TRBV10-2; 9 nucleotides match TRBD1. V gave up 5 bases and J gave up 7 bases; unmatched junction bases: 2. CDR1 and CDR2 from the germline V gene are WSHSY and SAAADI. CDR3 length: 13 amino acids.

The chain is built from TRBV7-2 and TRBJ1-6; 10 bases fit TRBD1. CDR3 length: 15 residues. Germline CDR1 and CDR2: SGHTA and FQGNSA. V was clipped by 7 bases and J by 7 bases; unmatched bases: 7. CDR3 nucleotides: TGTGCCAGCAACCGGAGACAGGGGGCCAATTCACCCCTCCACTTT. It specifies CASNRRQGANSPLHF. Looking up the rest from reference TRBV7-2 and TRBJ1-6 gives the full variable domain: GAGVSQSPSNKVTEKGKDVELRCDPISGHTALYWYRQSLGQGLEFLIYFQGNSAPDKSGLPSDRFSAERTGGSVSTLTIQRTQQEDSAVYLCASNRRQGANSPLHFGNGTRLTVT.

In this sample, this clone turned up once. The chain uses TRBV28 and TRBJ1-4; no clear D gene. The V gene's germline CDR1 is MDHEN and CDR2 SYDVKM. The CDR3 has 15 residues. The germline V and J ends were trimmed by 3 bases and 10 bases, with 18 bases remaining between them. DNA of the CDR3: TGTGCCAGCAGTTTCCGCGTTGCGGTGCCGGGAAAACTGTTTTTT. Its protein is CASSFRVAVPGKLFF.

This chain joins TRBV28 and TRBJ2-2; possible D gene TRBD1, 6 bases. The CDR3 is 15 residues long. Looked up from germline, CDR1 is MDHEN and CDR2 is SYDVKM. The ends were cut back, 6 bases at V and 5 bases at J, with 16 bases in the middle. Here the CDR3 reads CASSAPGHRTGELFF. CDR3 DNA: TGTGCCAGCAGCGCCCCGGGACACCGAACCGGGGAGCTGTTTTTT.